Sequencing of this T cell receptor (beta chain) was carried out in a study of OX40 agonist ivuxolimab in advanced cancers. Across the study: The eligibility criteria allowed prior anti-PD-1, anti-PD-L1 or anti-CTLA-4 therapy, and approximately 42% had some. Broader study findings: Antigens targeted by the expanded peripheral T cells were not determined.

This clone came up once. Its antigen is still unknown. Patients had blood sampled at baseline and again on cycle 4 day 1 and cycle 7 day 1. CDR3 size: 14 residues. CDR1 is GTSNPN, CDR2 SVGIG, per germline (reference sequence). Trimming cost V 3 bases and J 1 base, with 12 bases left between them. Clones were read by immunoSEQ multiplex PCR, and TCRdb kept only the in-frame ones, dropping some. The sample holds approximately 100,000 clones, 90% seen once. The material sequenced was CD4+ or CD8+ T cells sorted from blood, taken in a trial of the OX40 agonist ivuxolimab. V is TRBV30 and J is TRBJ1-1; unclear D gene. The clonotype was recovered from an adult with an advanced solid tumor such as melanoma, head and neck, liver or kidney cancer. CDR3 sequence reads: CAWSRKLPNTEAFF. CDR3 nucleotide sequence: TGTGCCTGGAGCCGGAAGCTCCCGAACACTGAAGCTTTCTTT.